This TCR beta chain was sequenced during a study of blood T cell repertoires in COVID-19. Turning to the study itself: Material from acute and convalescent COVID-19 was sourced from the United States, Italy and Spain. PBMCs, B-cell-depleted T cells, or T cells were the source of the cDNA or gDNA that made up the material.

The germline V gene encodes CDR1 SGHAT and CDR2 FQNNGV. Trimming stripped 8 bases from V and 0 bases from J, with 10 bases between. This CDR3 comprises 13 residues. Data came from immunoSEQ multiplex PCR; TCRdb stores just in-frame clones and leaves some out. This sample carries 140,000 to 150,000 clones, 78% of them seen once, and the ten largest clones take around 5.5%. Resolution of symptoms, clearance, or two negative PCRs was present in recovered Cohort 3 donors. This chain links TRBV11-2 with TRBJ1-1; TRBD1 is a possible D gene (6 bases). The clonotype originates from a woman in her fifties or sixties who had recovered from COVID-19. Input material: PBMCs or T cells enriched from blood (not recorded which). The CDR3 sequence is CASGGSLNTEAFF. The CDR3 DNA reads TGTGCCAGCGGGGGCTCCTTGAACACTGAAGCTTTCTTT.